The rows below give T cell receptor beta chains drawn from one sample of a study of beta chain features in type 1 diabetes. TCRdb keeps only in-frame clones here, not all; method: immunoSEQ multiplex PCR. The sample lists hundreds of thousands of clones; roughly an eighth were seen once. The sequencing input was naive CD4+ T cells from blood. These receptors were obtained from a man between 18 and 35 years old with type 1 diabetes. CDR3s include the opening cysteine and the closing phenylalanine or tryptophan. D genes are given only for firm matches. Size values are once, few and many counts, or a class for expanded clones, and some rows have none.

CDR3 DNA: TGCAGCCTCCAAGAGGGACAGGGGGCTGGGGGCCAGCCCCAGCATTTT; CDR3 protein: CSLQEGQGAGGQPQHF; V gene: TRBV29-1; clone size: few; D gene: TRBD1; J gene: TRBJ1-5
CDR3 DNA: TGCGCCAGCAGCGCCACAGTCGGCACCGGGGAGCTGTTTTTT; CDR3 protein: CASSATVGTGELFF; V gene: TRBV5-1; clone size: NA; D gene: NA; J gene: TRBJ2-2
CDR3 DNA: TGTGCCAGTAGAGGGGCCCTCAATCAGCCCCAGCATTTT; CDR3 protein: CASRGALNQPQHF; V gene: TRBV19; clone size: NA; D gene: NA; J gene: TRBJ1-5
CDR3 DNA: TGTGCCAGCACTACAATGATAGCGGGGAGCACAGATACGCAGTATTTT; CDR3 protein: CASTTMIAGSTDTQYF; V gene: TRBV2; clone size: NA; D gene: TRBD2; J gene: TRBJ2-3
CDR3 DNA: TGCGCCAGCAGCCAAACGAGGGGGAACCAAGAGACCCAGTACTTC; CDR3 protein: CASSQTRGNQETQYF; V gene: TRBV4-1; clone size: few; D gene: NA; J gene: TRBJ2-5
CDR3 DNA: TGCGCCAGCAGCTTGACACAGGGGGCGGACGAGCAGTACTTC; CDR3 protein: CASSLTQGADEQYF; V gene: TRBV5-1; clone size: few; D gene: TRBD1; J gene: TRBJ2-7
CDR3 DNA: TGTGCCAGCAGTGAAAAGACGGGACCCCACGAGCAGTACTTC; CDR3 protein: CASSEKTGPHEQYF; V gene: TRBV2; clone size: NA; D gene: NA; J gene: TRBJ2-7
CDR3 DNA: TGTGCCAGCAGGCGCGAGCCTTGGAGCTCCTACAATGAGCAGTTCTTC; CDR3 protein: CASRREPWSSYNEQFF; V gene: TRBV11-1; clone size: NA; D gene: NA; J gene: TRBJ2-1
CDR3 DNA: TGCAGCGGCCGGGACGGACCTTCCTACGAGCAGTACTTC; CDR3 protein: CSGRDGPSYEQYF; V gene: TRBV29-1; clone size: NA; D gene: NA; J gene: TRBJ2-7
CDR3 DNA: TGTGCCTGGAGCCAGGGGTACAATCAGCCCCAGCATTTT; CDR3 protein: CAWSQGYNQPQHF; V gene: TRBV30; clone size: few; D gene: NA; J gene: TRBJ1-5
CDR3 DNA: TGTGCCAGCAGGACGGGCATCATGTTAGAGACCCAGTACTTC; CDR3 protein: CASRTGIMLETQYF; V gene: TRBV25-1; clone size: NA; D gene: NA; J gene: TRBJ2-5
CDR3 DNA: TGTGCCAGCAGTCTAAGATACTACGAGCAGTACTTC; CDR3 protein: CASSLRYYEQYF; V gene: TRBV28; clone size: NA; D gene: NA; J gene: TRBJ2-7
CDR3 DNA: TGTGCCCCTGGGCGCGTAAGGGACTCAGATACGCAGTATTTT; CDR3 protein: CAPGRVRDSDTQYF; V gene: TRBV7-9; clone size: NA; D gene: NA; J gene: TRBJ2-3
CDR3 DNA: TGCGCCAGCAGTCAAGGACAGGGGGGCGAAAAACTGTTTTTT; CDR3 protein: CASSQGQGGEKLFF; V gene: TRBV23-1; clone size: few; D gene: TRBD1; J gene: TRBJ1-4
CDR3 DNA: TGTGCCAGCAGCTTATTTGGTGGGGCCACCACAGATACGCAGTATTTT; CDR3 protein: CASSLFGGATTDTQYF; V gene: TRBV7-8; clone size: few; D gene: NA; J gene: TRBJ2-3
CDR3 DNA: TGTGCCAGCAGTGTGAGGAACACTGAAGCTTTCTTT; CDR3 protein: CASSVRNTEAFF; V gene: TRBV2; clone size: NA; D gene: NA; J gene: TRBJ1-1
CDR3 DNA: TGTGCCAGCAGCCCCCGGACTAGCGGGACGGACAATGAGCAGTTCTTC; CDR3 protein: CASSPRTSGTDNEQFF; V gene: TRBV11-2; clone size: few; D gene: TRBD2; J gene: TRBJ2-1
CDR3 DNA: TGTGCCAGCAGTACCCCCGGGACTAGCGGAGGATTGGCGCAGTATTTT; CDR3 protein: CASSTPGTSGGLAQYF; V gene: TRBV27; clone size: NA; D gene: TRBD2; J gene: TRBJ2-3